This section outlines one T cell receptor (beta chain) sequence together with its context. This sample is drawn from a study of blood T cell repertoires in COVID-19. At the level of the study: The United States, Italy and Spain provided the acute and convalescent COVID-19 samples.

With 4 bases removed from V and 0 bases from J, the gap between germline ends came to 7 bases. The CDR3 covers 15 residues. Looked up from germline, CDR1 is WSHSY and CDR2 is SAAADI. Authors' processing steps: The authors estimated nucleated cell counts from reference gene primer amplification. Clones were sequenced by immunoSEQ multiplex PCR, and TCRdb holds only the in-frame ones, with some missing. V and J calls plus clone size are reproduced from that table; the DNA served to infer D and trimming. The sample gives a few hundred thousand clones, more than 75% of which show up once; over 2% is in the top ten.

The sequenced sample was PBMCs or T cells enriched from blood (not recorded which). The rearrangement uses TRBV10-2 and TRBJ2-6; D gene unclear. This TCR came from a woman aged 55-70 years in a cohort exposed to, infected with or recovered from COVID-19 (not recorded which). The chain's CDR3 is CASSVQPSGANVLTF. The CDR3 bases are TGCGCCAGCAGTGTACAGCCCTCTGGGGCCAACGTCCTGACTTTC.